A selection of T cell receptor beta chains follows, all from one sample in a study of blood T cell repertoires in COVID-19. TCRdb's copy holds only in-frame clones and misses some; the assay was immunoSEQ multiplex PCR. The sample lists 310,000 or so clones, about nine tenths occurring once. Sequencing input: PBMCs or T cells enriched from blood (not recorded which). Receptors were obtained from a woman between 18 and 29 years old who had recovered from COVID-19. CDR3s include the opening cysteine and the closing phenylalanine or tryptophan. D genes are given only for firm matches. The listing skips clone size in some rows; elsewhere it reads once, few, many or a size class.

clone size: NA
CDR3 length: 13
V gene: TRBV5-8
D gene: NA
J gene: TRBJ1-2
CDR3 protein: CASSLRLGSGYTF
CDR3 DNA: TGTGCCAGCAGCTTGAGGTTGGGGAGTGGCTACACCTTC

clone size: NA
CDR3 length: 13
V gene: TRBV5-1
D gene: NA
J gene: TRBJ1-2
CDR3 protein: CASSFERYYGYTF
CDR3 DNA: TGCGCCAGCAGCTTTGAACGGTACTATGGCTACACCTTC

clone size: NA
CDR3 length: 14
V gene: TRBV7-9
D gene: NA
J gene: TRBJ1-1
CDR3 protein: CASSLVGSNTEAFF
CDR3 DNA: TGTGCCAGCAGCTTGGTGGGCTCGAACACTGAAGCTTTCTTT

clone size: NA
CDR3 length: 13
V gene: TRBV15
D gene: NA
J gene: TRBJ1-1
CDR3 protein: CATSRGREGAAFF
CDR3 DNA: TGTGCCACCAGCAGAGGGAGGGAGGGCGCAGCTTTCTTT

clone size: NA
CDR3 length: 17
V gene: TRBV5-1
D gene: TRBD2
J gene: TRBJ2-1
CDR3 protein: CASSLGLGRQPIGEQFF
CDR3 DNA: TGCGCCAGCAGCCTAGGACTAGGTCGACAACCAATAGGTGAGCAGTTCTTC

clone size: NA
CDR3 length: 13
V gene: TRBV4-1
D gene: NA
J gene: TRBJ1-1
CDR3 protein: CASSQGGSTEAFF
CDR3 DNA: TGCGCCAGCAGCCAAGGAGGGAGTACTGAAGCTTTCTTT

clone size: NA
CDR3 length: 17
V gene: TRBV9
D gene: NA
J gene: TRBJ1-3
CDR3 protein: CASSEYIRGASGNTIYF
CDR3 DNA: TGTGCCAGCAGCGAATACATCAGGGGCGCCTCTGGAAACACCATATATTTT

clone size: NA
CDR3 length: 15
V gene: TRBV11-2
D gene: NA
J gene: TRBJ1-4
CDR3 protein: CASSLTAGAVEKLFF
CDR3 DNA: TGTGCCAGCAGCTTAACGGCAGGGGCGGTCGAAAAACTGTTTTTT

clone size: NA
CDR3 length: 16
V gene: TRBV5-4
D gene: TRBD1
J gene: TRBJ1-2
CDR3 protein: CASSSPTGGIDYGYTF
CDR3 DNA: TGTGCCAGCAGCTCTCCGACAGGGGGCATAGACTATGGCTACACCTTC

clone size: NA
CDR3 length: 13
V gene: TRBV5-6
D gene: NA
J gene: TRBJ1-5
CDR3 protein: CASSSYTNQPQHF
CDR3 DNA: TGTGCCAGCAGCTCGTACACGAATCAGCCCCAGCATTTT

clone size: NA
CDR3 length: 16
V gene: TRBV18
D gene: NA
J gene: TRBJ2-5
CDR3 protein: CASSPIRLRGGETQYF
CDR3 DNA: TGTGCCAGCTCCCCTATACGCTTGAGGGGAGGCGAGACCCAGTACTTC

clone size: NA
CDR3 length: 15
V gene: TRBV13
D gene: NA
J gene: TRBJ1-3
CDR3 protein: CASSLGRGSGNTIYF
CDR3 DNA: TGTGCCAGCAGCTTAGGACGGGGTTCTGGAAACACCATATATTTT

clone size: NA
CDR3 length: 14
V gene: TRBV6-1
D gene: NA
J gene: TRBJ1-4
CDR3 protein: CASSEAGTSEKLFF
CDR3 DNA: TGTGCCAGCAGTGAAGCAGGGACTAGTGAAAAACTGTTTTTT

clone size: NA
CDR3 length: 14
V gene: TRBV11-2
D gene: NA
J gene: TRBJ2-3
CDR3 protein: CASSALRVGDTQYF
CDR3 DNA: TGTGCCAGCAGCGCCCTACGGGTTGGAGATACGCAGTATTTT

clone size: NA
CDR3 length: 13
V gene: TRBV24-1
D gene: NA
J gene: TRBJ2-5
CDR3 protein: CATSDPSGETQYF
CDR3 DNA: TGTGCCACCAGTGATCCCTCCGGGGAGACCCAGTACTTC

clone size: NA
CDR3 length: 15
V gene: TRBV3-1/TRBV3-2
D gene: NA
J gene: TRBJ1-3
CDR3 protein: CASSPGGGSGNTIYF
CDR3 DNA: TGTGCCAGCAGCCCCGGGGGGGGATCTGGAAACACCATATATTTT

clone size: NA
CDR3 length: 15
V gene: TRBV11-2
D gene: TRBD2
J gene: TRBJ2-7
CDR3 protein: CASSLGTSPTYEQYF
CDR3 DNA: TGTGCCAGCAGCCTAGGGACTAGCCCTACCTACGAGCAGTACTTC

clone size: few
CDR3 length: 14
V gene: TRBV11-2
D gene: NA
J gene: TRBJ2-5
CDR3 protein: CASSLQSGQETQYF
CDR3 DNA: TGTGCCAGCAGCCTTCAAAGCGGTCAAGAGACCCAGTACTTC

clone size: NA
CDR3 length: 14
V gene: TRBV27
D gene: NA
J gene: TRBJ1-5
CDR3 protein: CASSLGGGNQPQHF
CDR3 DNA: TGTGCCAGCAGTTTGGGGGGTGGCAATCAGCCCCAGCATTTT

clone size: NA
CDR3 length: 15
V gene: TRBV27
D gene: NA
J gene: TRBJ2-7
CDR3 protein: CASSRRQSSSYEQYF
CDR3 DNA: TGTGCCAGCAGTAGAAGACAGTCAAGCAGCTACGAGCAGTACTTC

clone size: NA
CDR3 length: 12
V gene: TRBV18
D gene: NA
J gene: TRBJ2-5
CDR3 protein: CASSQTKETQYF
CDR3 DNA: TGTGCCAGCTCACAAACAAAAGAGACCCAGTACTTC

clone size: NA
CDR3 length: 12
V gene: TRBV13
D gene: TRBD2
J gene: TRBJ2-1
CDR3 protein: CASSWTSREQFF
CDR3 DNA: TGTGCCAGCAGCTGGACTAGTCGTGAGCAGTTCTTC

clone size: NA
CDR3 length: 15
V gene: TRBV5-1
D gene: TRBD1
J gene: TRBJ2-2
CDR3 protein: CASSTTTQGAGELFF
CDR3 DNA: TGCGCCAGCAGCACGACGACCCAGGGGGCTGGGGAGCTGTTTTTT

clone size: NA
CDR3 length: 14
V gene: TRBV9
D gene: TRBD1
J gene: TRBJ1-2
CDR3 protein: CASTSGQGIGGYTF
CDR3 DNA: TGTGCCAGCACCTCGGGACAGGGGATAGGTGGCTACACCTTC

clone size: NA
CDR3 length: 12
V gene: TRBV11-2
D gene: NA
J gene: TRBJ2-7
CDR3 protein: CASSLTRYEQYF
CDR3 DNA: TGTGCCAGCAGCTTAACGAGGTACGAGCAGTACTTC

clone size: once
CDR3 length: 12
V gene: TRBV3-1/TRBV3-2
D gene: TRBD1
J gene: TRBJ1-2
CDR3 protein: CASSQQGGGYTF
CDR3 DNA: TGTGCCAGCAGCCAACAGGGGGGTGGCTACACCTTC

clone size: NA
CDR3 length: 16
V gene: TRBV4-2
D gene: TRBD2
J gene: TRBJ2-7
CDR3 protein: CASSQEQRRGTYEQYF
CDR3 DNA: TGTGCCAGCAGCCAAGAACAAAGGCGGGGGACCTACGAGCAGTACTTC

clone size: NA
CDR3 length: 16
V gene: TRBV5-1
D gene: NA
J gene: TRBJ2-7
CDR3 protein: CASPLRPGQTPYEQYF
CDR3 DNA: TGCGCCAGCCCTCTTAGACCCGGACAGACCCCCTACGAGCAGTACTTC

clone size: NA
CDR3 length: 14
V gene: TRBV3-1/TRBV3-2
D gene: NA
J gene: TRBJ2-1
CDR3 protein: CASSPKGGVGVQFF
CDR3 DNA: TGTGCCAGCAGCCCCAAAGGGGGGGTTGGGGTGCAGTTCTTC

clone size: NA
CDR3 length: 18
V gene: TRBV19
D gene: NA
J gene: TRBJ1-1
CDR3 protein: CASSEFGVRGLGNTEAFF
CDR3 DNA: TGTGCCAGTAGTGAATTTGGGGTAAGGGGGTTGGGGAACACTGAAGCTTTCTTT

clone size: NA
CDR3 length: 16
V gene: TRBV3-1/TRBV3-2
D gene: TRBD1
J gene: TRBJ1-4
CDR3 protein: CASSPRGTATNEKLFF
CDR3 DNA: TGTGCCAGCAGCCCCCGCGGGACAGCAACTAATGAAAAACTGTTTTTT

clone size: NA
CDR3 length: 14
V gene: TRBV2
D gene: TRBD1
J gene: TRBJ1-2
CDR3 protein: CASSEMNRGYGYTF
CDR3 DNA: TGTGCCAGCAGTGAGATGAACAGGGGGTATGGCTACACCTTC

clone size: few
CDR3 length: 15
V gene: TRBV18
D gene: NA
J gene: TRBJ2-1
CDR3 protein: CASSLAILSYNEQFF
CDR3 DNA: TGTGCCAGCTCACTAGCTATTCTCTCCTACAATGAGCAGTTCTTC

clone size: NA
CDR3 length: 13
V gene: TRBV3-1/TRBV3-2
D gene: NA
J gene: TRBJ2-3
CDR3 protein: CASSAQGTDTQYF
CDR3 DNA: TGTGCCAGCAGCGCTCAGGGGACAGATACGCAGTATTTT

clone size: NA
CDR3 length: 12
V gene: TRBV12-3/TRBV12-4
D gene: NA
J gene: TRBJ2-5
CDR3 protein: CASSRTQETQYF
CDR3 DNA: TGTGCCAGCAGTCGGACTCAAGAGACCCAGTACTTC

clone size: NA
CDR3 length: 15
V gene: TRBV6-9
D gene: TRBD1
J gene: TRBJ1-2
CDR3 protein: CASSYGDRGDYGYTF
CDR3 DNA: TGTGCCAGCAGTTACGGGGACAGGGGTGACTATGGCTACACCTTC

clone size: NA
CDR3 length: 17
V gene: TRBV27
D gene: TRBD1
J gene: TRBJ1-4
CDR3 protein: CASSSRGQGAGAEKLFF
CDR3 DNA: TGTGCCAGCAGTTCTCGGGGACAGGGGGCTGGTGCTGAAAAACTGTTTTTT

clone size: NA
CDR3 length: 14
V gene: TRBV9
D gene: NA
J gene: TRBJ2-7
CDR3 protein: CASSVEPGLPEQYF
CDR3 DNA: TGTGCCAGCAGCGTTGAACCGGGACTTCCTGAGCAGTACTTC

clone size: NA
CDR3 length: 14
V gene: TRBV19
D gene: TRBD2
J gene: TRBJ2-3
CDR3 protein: CASSISGGTDTQYF
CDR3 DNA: TGTGCCAGTAGTATCTCGGGGGGGACAGATACGCAGTATTTT

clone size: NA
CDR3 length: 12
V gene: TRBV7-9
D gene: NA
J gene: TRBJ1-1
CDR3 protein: CASRQMNTEAFF
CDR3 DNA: TGTGCCAGCAGACAGATGAACACTGAAGCTTTCTTT

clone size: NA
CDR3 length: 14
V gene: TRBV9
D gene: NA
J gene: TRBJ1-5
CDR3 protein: CASSSGGWAQPQHF
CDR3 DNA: TGTGCCAGCAGCTCAGGCGGGTGGGCTCAGCCCCAGCATTTT